Sequencing of this T cell receptor beta chain was carried out in a study of control samples from healthy donors and cancer patients. The germline V gene encodes CDR1 SNHLY and CDR2 FYNNEI. V dropped 6 bases and J dropped 7 bases, with 12 bases sitting between them. CDR3 length: 12 amino acids. Sequencing was performed with immunoSEQ multiplex PCR; in TCRdb, only in-frame clones are kept and a portion is missing. Here the sample spans around 120,000 clones, 85% to 95% being singletons. This receptor was identified in a man in his forties or fifties with head and neck cancer. The V call is TRBV2, the J call TRBJ1-2; a weak D match, TRBD1 (6 bases). Sequencing was performed on PBMCs. The CDR3 protein is CASRGEGVGYTF. CDR3 nucleotide sequence: TGTGCCAGCAGAGGAGAGGGGGTTGGCTACACCTTC.